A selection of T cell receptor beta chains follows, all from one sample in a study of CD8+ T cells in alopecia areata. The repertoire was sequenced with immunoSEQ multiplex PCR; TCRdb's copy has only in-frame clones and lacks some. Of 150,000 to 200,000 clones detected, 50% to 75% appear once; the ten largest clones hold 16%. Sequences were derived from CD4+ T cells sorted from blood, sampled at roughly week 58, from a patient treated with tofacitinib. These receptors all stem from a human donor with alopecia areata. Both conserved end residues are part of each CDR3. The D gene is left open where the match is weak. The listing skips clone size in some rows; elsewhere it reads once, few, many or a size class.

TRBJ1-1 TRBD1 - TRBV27 CASSPLGTGPAAEAFF TGTGCCAGCAGTCCCCTCGGGACAGGGCCGGCCGCTGAAGCTTTCTTT
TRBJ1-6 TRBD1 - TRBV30 CAWSDTGGSPLHF TGTGCCTGGAGTGATACAGGGGGCAGCCCCCTCCACTTT
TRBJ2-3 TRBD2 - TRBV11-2 CASTLGGADTQYF TGTGCCAGCACCCTGGGGGGGGCAGATACGCAGTATTTT
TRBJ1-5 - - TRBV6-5 CASSPSPSNQPQHF TGTGCCAGCAGCCCCTCACCAAGCAATCAGCCCCAGCATTTT
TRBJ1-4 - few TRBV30 CAWNIGGIGVREKLFF TGTGCCTGGAACATCGGTGGAATTGGAGTTCGTGAAAAACTGTTTTTT
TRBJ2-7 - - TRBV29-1 CSVRGTGEQYF TGCAGCGTGAGGGGAACCGGCGAGCAGTACTTC
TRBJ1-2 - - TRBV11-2 CASSQGRRGYTF TGTGCCAGCAGCCAGGGCCGACGGGGCTACACCTTC
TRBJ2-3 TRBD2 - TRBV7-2 CASSFASGITDTQYF TGTGCCAGCAGCTTTGCTAGCGGAATCACAGATACGCAGTATTTT
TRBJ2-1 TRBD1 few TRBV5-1 CASSLGTGGSLSSYNEQFF TGCGCCAGCAGCTTGGGTACAGGGGGCTCCCTAAGCTCCTACAATGAGCAGTTCTTC
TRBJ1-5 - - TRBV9 CASSPYGDSNQPQHF TGTGCCAGCAGCCCTTATGGGGATAGCAATCAGCCCCAGCATTTT